The source of this T cell receptor beta chain is a study of T cell changes during pregnancy in multiple sclerosis. Germline-derived CDR1 and CDR2 are MNHEY and SMNVEV (reference sequence). The V gene lost 7 bases and the J gene lost 2 bases, with 15 bases spanning the gap. The CDR3 contains 14 residues. The assay was immunoSEQ multiplex PCR, and TCRdb's table has in-frame clones only and misses some. Of under 35,000 clones listed, around 89% are singletons. The chain uses TRBV27 and TRBJ2-7; D is possibly TRBD2 (6 bases). Here the sequenced sample was CD8+ T cells from peripheral blood mononuclear cells, taken in the second trimester of pregnancy. The receptor's source is a female donor with multiple sclerosis, enrolled in a pregnancy study. The CDR3 DNA follows: TGTGCCAGCAAGTTTTCGGGGGACCCCTACGAGCAGTACTTC. Translating gives CASKFSGDPYEQYF.